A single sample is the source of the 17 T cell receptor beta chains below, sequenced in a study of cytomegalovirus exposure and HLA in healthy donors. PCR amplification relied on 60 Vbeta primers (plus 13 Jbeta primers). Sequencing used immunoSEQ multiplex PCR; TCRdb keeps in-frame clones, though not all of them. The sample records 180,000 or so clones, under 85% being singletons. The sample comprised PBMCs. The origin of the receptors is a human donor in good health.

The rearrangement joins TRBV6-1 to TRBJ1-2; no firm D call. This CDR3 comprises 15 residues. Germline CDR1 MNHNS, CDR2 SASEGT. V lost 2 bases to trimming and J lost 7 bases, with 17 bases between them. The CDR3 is CASSENILGSGGYTF. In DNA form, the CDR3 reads TGTGCCAGCAGTGAAAATATCCTTGGATCGGGTGGCTACACCTTC.

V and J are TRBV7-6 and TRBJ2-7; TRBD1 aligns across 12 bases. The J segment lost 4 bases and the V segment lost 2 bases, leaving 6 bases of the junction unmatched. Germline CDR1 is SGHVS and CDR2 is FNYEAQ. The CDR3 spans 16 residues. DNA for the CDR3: TGTGCCAGCAGCTTAAGTGGGACAGGGGGCGAGTACGAGCAGTACTTC. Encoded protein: CASSLSGTGGEYEQYF.

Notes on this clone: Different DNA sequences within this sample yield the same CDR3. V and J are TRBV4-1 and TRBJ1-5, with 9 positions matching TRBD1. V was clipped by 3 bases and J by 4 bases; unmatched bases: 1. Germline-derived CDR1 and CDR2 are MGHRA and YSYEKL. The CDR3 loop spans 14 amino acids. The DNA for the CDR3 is TGCGCCAGCAGCCAGGGACAGGGAAATCAGCCCCAGCATTTT. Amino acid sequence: CASSQGQGNQPQHF.

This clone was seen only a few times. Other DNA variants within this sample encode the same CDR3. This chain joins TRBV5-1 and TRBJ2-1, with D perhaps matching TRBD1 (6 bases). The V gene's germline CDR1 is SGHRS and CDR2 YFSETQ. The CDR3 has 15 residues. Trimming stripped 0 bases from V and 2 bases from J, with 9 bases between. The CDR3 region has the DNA TGCGCCAGCAGCTTGGGTGGGGGCCCCTACAATGAGCAGTTCTTC. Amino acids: CASSLGGGPYNEQFF.

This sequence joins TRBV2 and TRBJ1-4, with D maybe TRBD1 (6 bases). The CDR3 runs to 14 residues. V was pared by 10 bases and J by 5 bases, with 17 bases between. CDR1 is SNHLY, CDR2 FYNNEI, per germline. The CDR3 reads CATAQGQQNEKLFF. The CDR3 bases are TGTGCCACCGCCCAAGGACAGCAAAATGAAAAACTGTTTTTT.

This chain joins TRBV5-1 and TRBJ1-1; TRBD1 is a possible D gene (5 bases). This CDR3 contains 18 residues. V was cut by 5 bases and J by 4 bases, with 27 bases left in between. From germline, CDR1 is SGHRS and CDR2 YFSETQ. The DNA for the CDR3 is TGCGCCAGCAGGTACCTATTAAGGACTACTCAGGGATCCACTGAAGCTTTCTTT. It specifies CASRYLLRTTQGSTEAFF.

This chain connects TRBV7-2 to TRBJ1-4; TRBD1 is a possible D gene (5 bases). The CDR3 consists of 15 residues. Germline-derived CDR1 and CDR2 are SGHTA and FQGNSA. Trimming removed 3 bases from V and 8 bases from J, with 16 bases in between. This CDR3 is CASSFFGQGGEKLFF. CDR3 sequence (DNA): TGTGCCAGCAGCTTCTTTGGGCAGGGCGGCGAAAAACTGTTTTTT.

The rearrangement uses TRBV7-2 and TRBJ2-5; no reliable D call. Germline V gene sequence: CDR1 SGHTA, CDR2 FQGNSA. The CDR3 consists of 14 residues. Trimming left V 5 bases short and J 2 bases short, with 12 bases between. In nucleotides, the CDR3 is TGTGCCAGCAGCCCCCGACATTTACAAGAGACCCAGTACTTC. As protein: CASSPRHLQETQYF.

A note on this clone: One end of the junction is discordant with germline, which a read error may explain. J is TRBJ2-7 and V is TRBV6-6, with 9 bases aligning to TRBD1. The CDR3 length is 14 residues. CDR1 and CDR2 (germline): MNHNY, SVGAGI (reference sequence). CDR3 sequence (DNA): TGTGTCAGCAGTACCTGGGACAGGGAATACGAGCAGTACTTC. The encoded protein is CVSSTWDREYEQYF.

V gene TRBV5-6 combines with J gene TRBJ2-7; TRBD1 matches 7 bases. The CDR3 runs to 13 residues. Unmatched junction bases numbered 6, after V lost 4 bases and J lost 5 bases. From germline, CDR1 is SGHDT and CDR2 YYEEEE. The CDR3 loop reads CASSPQGFDEQYF. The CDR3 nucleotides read TGTGCCAGCAGCCCACAGGGGTTCGACGAGCAGTACTTC.

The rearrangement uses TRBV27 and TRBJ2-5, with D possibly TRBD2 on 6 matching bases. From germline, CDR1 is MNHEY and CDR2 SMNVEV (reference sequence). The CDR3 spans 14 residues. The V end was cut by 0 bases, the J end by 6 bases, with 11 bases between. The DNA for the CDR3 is TGTGCCAGCAGTTTATCGTTCGGGGGACAGACCCAGTACTTC. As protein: CASSLSFGGQTQYF.

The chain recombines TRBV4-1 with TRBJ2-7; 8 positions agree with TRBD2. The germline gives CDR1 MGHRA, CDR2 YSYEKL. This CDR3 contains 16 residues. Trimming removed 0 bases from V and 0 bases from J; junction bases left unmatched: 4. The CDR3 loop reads CASSQESGGASYEQYF. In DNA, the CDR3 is TGCGCCAGCAGCCAAGAATCGGGGGGGGCCTCCTACGAGCAGTACTTC.

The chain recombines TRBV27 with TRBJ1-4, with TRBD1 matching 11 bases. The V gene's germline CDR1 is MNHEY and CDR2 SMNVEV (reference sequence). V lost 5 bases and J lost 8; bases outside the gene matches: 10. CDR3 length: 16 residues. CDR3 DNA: TGTGCCAGCAGTCAAGGACAGGGGGCGGGTTGGGAAAAACTGTTTTTT. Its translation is CASSQGQGAGWEKLFF. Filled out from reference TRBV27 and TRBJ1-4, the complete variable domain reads EAQVTQNPRYLITVTGKKLTVTCSQNMNHEYMSWYRQDPGLGLRQIYYSMNVEVTDKGDVPEGYKVSRKEKRNFPLILESPSPNQTSLYFCASSQGQGAGWEKLFFGSGTQLSVL.

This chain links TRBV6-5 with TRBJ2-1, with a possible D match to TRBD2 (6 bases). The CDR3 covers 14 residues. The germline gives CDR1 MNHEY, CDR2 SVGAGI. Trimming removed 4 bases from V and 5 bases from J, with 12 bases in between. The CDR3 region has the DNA TGTGCCAGCAGTTCCCTTCTAGCGAACAATGAGCAGTTCTTC. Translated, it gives CASSSLLANNEQFF.

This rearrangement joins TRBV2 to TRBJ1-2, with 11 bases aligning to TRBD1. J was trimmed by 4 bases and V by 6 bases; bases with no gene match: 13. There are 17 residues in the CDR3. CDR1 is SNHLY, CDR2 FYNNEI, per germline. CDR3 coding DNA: TGTGCCAGCAGAGCTACACAACACGGGACAGGGGGCTATGGCTACACCTTC. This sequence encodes CASRATQHGTGGYGYTF.

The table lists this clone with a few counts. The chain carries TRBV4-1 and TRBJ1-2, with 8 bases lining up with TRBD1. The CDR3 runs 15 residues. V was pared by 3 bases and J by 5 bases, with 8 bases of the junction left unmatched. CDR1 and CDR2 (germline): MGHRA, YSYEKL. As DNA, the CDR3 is TGCGCCAGCAGCCAGGAAGCGGACAGGGCGTATGGCTACACCTTC. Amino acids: CASSQEADRAYGYTF.

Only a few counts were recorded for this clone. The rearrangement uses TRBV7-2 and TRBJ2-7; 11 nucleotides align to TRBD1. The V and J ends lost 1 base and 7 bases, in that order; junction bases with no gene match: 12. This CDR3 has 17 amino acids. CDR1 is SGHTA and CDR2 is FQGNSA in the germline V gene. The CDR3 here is CASSLVSRTGGNGEQYF. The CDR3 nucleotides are TGTGCCAGCAGCTTAGTCTCGCGGACAGGGGGCAACGGTGAGCAGTACTTC.